This TCR beta chain is drawn from a study of blood T cell repertoires in COVID-19. Whole-study context: COVID-19 samples collected from the United States, Italy and Spain covered acute and convalescent phases. Sources were T cells, B-cell-depleted T cells, or PBMCs; the material itself was cDNA or gDNA.

CDR1 is MNHEY and CDR2 is SVGAGI in the germline V gene. Trimming took 6 bases from V and 1 from J, leaving 15 bases between them. The length of the CDR3 is 15 residues. As processed by the authors: Reference gene primer amplification gave estimated nucleated cell counts. Repertoires were generated with immunoSEQ multiplex PCR, while TCRdb's copy carries only in-frame clones and drops some. From that table come the V and J calls and clone size; the DNA was used to work out D and trimming. The repertoire holds about 200,000 clones, with 94% as singletons. The sample consisted of peripheral blood. The TCR originated in a man aged 25-45 years with COVID-19, enrolled during active disease. The gene calls are TRBV6-5 and TRBJ2-5, with D perhaps matching TRBD2 (6 bases). The CDR3 reads CASSSAGTLQETQYF. The CDR3 DNA is TGTGCCAGCAGCTCCGCCGGGACTCTCCAAGAGACCCAGTACTTC.